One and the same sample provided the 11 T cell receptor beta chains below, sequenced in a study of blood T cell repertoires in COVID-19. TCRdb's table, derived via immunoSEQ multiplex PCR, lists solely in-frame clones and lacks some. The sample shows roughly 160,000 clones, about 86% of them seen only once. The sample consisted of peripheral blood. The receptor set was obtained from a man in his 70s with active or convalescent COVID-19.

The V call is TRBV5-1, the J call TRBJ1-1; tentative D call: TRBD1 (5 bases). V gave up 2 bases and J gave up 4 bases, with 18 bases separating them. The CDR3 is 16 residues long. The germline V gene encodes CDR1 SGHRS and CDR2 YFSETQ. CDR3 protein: CASSFGHGLGLTEAFF. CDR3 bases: TGCGCCAGCAGCTTCGGACACGGGCTAGGTCTCACTGAAGCTTTCTTT.

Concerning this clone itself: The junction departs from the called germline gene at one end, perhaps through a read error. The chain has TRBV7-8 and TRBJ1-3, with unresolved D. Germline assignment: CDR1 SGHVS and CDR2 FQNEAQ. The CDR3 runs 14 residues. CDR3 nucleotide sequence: TGTGCCAGCAGCTTAGATTACTCTAGAAACACCATATATTTT. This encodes CASSLDYSRNTIYF.

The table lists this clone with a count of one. In nucleotides, the CDR3 is TGTGCCAGCACCATAGGGGGTATCAGCAATCAGCCCCAGCATTTT. Its translation: CASTIGGISNQPQHF. This chain links TRBV28 with TRBJ1-5; TRBD1 is a possible D gene (6 bases). From germline, CDR1 is MDHEN and CDR2 SYDVKM. V shed 7 bases and J shed 1 base, with 14 bases lying between them. The CDR3 length is 15 residues.

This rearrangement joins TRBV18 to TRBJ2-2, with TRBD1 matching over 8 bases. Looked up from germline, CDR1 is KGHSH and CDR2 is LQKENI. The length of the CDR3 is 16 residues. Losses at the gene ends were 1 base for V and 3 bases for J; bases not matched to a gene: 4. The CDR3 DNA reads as TGTGCCAGCTCACCACTGGACAGGGAGGACACCGGGGAGCTGTTTTTT. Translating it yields CASSPLDREDTGELFF.

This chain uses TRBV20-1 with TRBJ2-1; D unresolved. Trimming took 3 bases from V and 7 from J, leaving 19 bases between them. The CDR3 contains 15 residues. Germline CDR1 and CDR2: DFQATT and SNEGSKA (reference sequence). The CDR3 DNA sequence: TGCAGTGCTAGTCTCCTGGCGGTCATCTCGAATGAGCAGTTCTTC. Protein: CSASLLAVISNEQFF.

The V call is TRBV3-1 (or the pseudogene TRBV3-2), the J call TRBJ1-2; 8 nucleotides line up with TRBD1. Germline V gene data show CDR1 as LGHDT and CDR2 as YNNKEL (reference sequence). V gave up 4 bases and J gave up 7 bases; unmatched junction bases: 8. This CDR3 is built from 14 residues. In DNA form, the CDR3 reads TGTGCCAGCAGCCGACTACGGACAGGGTTTGGCTACACCTTC. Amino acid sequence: CASSRLRTGFGYTF.

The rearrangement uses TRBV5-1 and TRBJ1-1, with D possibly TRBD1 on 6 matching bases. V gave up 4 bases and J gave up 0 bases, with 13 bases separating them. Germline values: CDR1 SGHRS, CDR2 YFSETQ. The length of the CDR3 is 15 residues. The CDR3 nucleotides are TGCGCCAGCAGCACTGAGCAGGGGTTGAACACTGAAGCTTTCTTT. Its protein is CASSTEQGLNTEAFF.

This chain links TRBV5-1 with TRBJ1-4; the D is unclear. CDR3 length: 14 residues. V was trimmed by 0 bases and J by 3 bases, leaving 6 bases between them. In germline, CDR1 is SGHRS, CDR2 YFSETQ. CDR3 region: CASSLAWPNEKLFF. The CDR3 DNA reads TGCGCCAGCAGCTTGGCCTGGCCTAATGAAAAACTGTTTTTT.

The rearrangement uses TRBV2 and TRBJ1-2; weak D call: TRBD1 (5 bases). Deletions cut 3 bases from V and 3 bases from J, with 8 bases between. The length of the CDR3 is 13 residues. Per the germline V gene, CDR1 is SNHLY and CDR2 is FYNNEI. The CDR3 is CASSDLGDYGYTF. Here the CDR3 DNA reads TGTGCCAGCAGTGATTTAGGGGACTATGGCTACACCTTC.

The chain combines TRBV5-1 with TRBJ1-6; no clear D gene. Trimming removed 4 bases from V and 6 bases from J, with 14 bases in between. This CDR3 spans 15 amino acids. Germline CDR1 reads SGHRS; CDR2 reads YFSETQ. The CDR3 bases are TGCGCCAGCAGCCCCTCTGGGCCTACTAATTCACCCCTCCACTTT. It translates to CASSPSGPTNSPLHF. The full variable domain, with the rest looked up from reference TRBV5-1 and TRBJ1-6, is KAGVTQTPRYLIKTRGQQVTLSCSPISGHRSVSWYQQTPGQGLQFLFEYFSETQRNKGNFPGRFSGRQFSNSRSEMNVSTLELGDSALYLCASSPSGPTNSPLHFGNGTRLTVT.

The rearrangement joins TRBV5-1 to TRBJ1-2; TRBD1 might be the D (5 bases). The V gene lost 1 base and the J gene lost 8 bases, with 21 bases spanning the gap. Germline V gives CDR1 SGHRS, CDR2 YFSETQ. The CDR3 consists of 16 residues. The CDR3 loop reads CASSLRWGSSFSGYTF. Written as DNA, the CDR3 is TGCGCCAGCAGCTTGAGGTGGGGCAGTAGTTTTTCCGGCTACACCTTC.